The 23 T cell receptor beta chains in this list originate from one sample, sequenced in a study of blood T cell repertoires in COVID-19. Sequencing was performed with immunoSEQ multiplex PCR; in TCRdb, only in-frame clones are kept and a portion is missing. Of about 140,000 clones in the sample, around 80% were seen once. Sequenced sample: PBMCs or T cells enriched from blood (not recorded which). All receptors come from a woman between 18 and 29 years old who had been exposed to COVID-19.

The chain uses TRBV7-3 and TRBJ2-6; 7 positions agree with TRBD1. Germline CDR1 reads SGHTA; CDR2 reads FQGTGA. Trimming removed 6 bases from V and 4 bases from J; junction bases left unmatched: 6. This CDR3 is 15 amino acids long. CDR3 amino acids: CASSTTGVGANVLTF. The CDR3, as DNA: TGTGCCAGCAGTACCACAGGGGTAGGGGCCAACGTCCTGACTTTC.

This rearrangement joins TRBV13 to TRBJ2-1, with TRBD2 identical over 12 bases. The germline gives CDR1 PRHDT, CDR2 FYEKMQ (reference sequence). Unmatched junction bases numbered 3, after V lost 5 bases and J lost 4 bases. The CDR3 has 15 amino acids. The DNA of the CDR3 is TGTGCCAGCAGCCGGACTAGCGGGAATTACAATGAGCAGTTCTTC. Its protein is CASSRTSGNYNEQFF. Full variable domain (remainder filled in from reference TRBV13 and TRBJ2-1): AAGVIQSPRHLIKEKRETATLKCYPIPRHDTVYWYQQGPGQDPQFLISFYEKMQSDKGSIPDRFSAQQFSDYHSELNMSSLELGDSALYFCASSRTSGNYNEQFFGPGTRLTVL.

V usage is TRBV7-7 and J usage is TRBJ2-1, with 8 bases aligning to TRBD2. The germline gives CDR1 SSHAT, CDR2 FNYEAQ (reference sequence). The CDR3 consists of 15 residues. J gave up 5 bases and V 1 base, and 4 bases lay outside the gene matches. In nucleotides, the CDR3 is TGTGCCAGCAGCTTAGGACTAGCGAAGAACAATGAGCAGTTCTTC. Translating it yields CASSLGLAKNNEQFF.

This clone showed up just a few times. The chain combines TRBV3-1 (or the pseudogene TRBV3-2) with TRBJ2-1; a weak D match, TRBD2 (6 bases). The CDR3 totals 15 residues. CDR1 and CDR2 (germline): LGHDT, YNNKEL (reference sequence). Trimming removed 6 bases at V and 1 base at J, with 13 bases between. CDR3 DNA sequence: TGTGCCAGCAGACAACGGGACTCTTCCTACAATGAGCAGTTCTTC. Its translation is CASRQRDSSYNEQFF.

This chain connects TRBV29-1 to TRBJ1-3, with no clear D. Looked up from germline, CDR1 is SQVTM and CDR2 is ANQGSEA. This CDR3 has 14 residues. V was trimmed by 7 bases and J by 2 bases, leaving 15 bases between them. CDR3 coding DNA: TGCAGCGGAATGAATTCGGGAACTGGAAACACCATATATTTT. It codes for CSGMNSGTGNTIYF.

The chain has TRBV30 and TRBJ1-4, with 8 bases identical to TRBD1. V was clipped by 0 bases and J by 2 bases; unmatched bases: 5. The CDR3 length is 16 residues. Looked up from germline, CDR1 is GTSNPN and CDR2 is SVGIG (reference sequence). The CDR3 protein is CAWSVGRGRTNEKLFF. CDR3 nucleotide sequence: TGTGCCTGGAGTGTGGGCAGGGGGCGTACTAATGAAAAACTGTTTTTT. Supplemented by reference TRBV30 and TRBJ1-4, the full variable domain reads SQTIHQWPATLVQPVGSPLSLECTVEGTSNPNLYWYRQAAGRGLQLLFYSVGIGQISSEVPQNLSASRPQDRQFILSSKKLLLSDSGFYLCAWSVGRGRTNEKLFFGSGTQLSVL.

This chain links TRBV7-9 with TRBJ2-3; a possible D gene is TRBD1 (7 bases). The CDR3 runs 15 residues. The V and J ends lost 8 bases and 4 bases respectively, with 19 bases between them. The V gene's germline CDR1 is SEHNR and CDR2 FQNEAQ (reference sequence). DNA of the CDR3: TGTGCCAGCGGAGGGCTTGACAGGGTCGCAGATACGCAGTATTTT. Residues: CASGGLDRVADTQYF.

The gene calls are TRBV27 and TRBJ1-1, with D maybe TRBD1 (5 bases). CDR3 length: 12 amino acids. Trimming took 6 bases from V and 3 from J, leaving 8 bases between them. In germline, CDR1 is MNHEY, CDR2 SMNVEV (reference sequence). The CDR3 sequence is CASREGYTEAFF. The CDR3 nucleotides read TGTGCCAGCAGGGAGGGGTACACTGAAGCTTTCTTT.

J is TRBJ1-1 and V is TRBV7-2; maybe TRBD1 (5 bases). Germline-derived CDR1 and CDR2 are SGHTA and FQGNSA. The CDR3 has 14 amino acids. V dropped 6 bases and J dropped 0 bases, with 11 bases sitting between them. The CDR3 is CASSIDRMNTEAFF. The DNA of the CDR3 is TGTGCCAGCAGTATTGACAGAATGAACACTGAAGCTTTCTTT.

The chain recombines TRBV7-3 with TRBJ1-2; the match to TRBD1 covers 11 bases. J lost 4 bases, V lost 6 bases, and 19 bases had no gene match. Germline values: CDR1 SGHTA, CDR2 FQGTGA. The CDR3 runs 19 residues. CDR3 DNA sequence: TGTGCCAGCAGAAGACCGGGTCCCGGGACAGGGGGGAAAGTCTATGGCTACACCTTC. It codes for CASRRPGPGTGGKVYGYTF.

This chain connects TRBV3-1 (or the pseudogene TRBV3-2) to TRBJ2-3; perhaps TRBD2 as D (6 bases). V was shortened by 4 bases and J by 1 base, with 12 bases between the two germline ends. Germline V gene lookup returns CDR1 LGHDT and CDR2 YNNKEL (reference sequence). CDR3 length: 15 residues. This CDR3 is CASSPGVAGTDTQYF. For the CDR3, the DNA is TGTGCCAGCAGCCCCGGGGTAGCGGGCACAGATACGCAGTATTTT.

This clone was counted a few times. V is TRBV7-9 and J is TRBJ1-5; D is ambiguous. The V end was cut by 7 bases, the J end by 6 bases, with 19 bases between. The germline gives CDR1 SEHNR, CDR2 FQNEAQ (reference sequence). The CDR3 extends over 15 amino acids. In nucleotides, the CDR3 is TGTGCCAGCAACCCCCTGGTCGAGGCCGGTCAGCCCCAGCATTTT. Amino acids: CASNPLVEAGQPQHF.

The chain combines TRBV19 with TRBJ2-7; D is perhaps TRBD2 (5 bases). The CDR3 sequence is 15 residues long. V lost 5 bases, J lost 1 base, and 15 bases lay in between. CDR1 LNHDA and CDR2 SQIVND come from the germline V gene (reference sequence). CDR3 amino acids: CASSPGSGPSYEQYF. CDR3 DNA: TGTGCCAGTAGTCCGGGATCTGGGCCTTCCTACGAGCAGTACTTC.

V gene TRBV27 combines with J gene TRBJ1-2, with 11 bases identical to TRBD1. The CDR3 sequence is 14 residues long. Germline lookup yields CDR1 MNHEY and CDR2 SMNVEV (reference sequence). V lost 6 bases, J lost 7 bases, and 7 bases stayed unmatched. DNA of the CDR3: TGTGCCAGCAGCAGGGACAGGGGGAAGAGTGGCTACACCTTC. Its translation is CASSRDRGKSGYTF.

The rearrangement joins TRBV28 to TRBJ2-7; 8 nucleotides align to TRBD2. The germline V gene has CDR1 MDHEN and CDR2 SYDVKM. The length of the CDR3 is 15 residues. V shed 6 bases and J 5 bases; nucleotides not matched to a gene: 12. CDR3 coding DNA: TGTGCCAGCAGCCCCCCGGGGGGGACGGGGGACGAGCAGTACTTC. Protein sequence: CASSPPGGTGDEQYF. Supplemented by reference TRBV28 and TRBJ2-7, the full variable domain reads DVKVTQSSRYLVKRTGEKVFLECVQDMDHENMFWYRQDPGLGLRLIYFSYDVKMKEKGDIPEGYSVSREKKERFSLILESASTNQTSMYLCASSPPGGTGDEQYFGPGTRLTVT.

The chain carries TRBV6-6 and TRBJ2-7; 7 nucleotides agree with TRBD1. Germline-derived CDR1 and CDR2 are MNHNY and SVGAGI (reference sequence). V gave up 7 bases and J gave up 3 bases; unmatched junction bases: 0. CDR3 length: 11 amino acids. The CDR3 DNA follows: TGTGCCAGCACAGGGGGCTACGAGCAGTACTTC. It translates to CASTGGYEQYF.

This chain joins TRBV9 and TRBJ1-6, with a possible D match to TRBD1 (6 bases). Germline V lookup: CDR1 SGDLS, CDR2 YYNGEE. This CDR3 is 14 amino acids long. V was pared by 3 bases and J by 9 bases, with 13 bases between. The CDR3 protein is CASSAGVLGSPLHF. CDR3 sequence (DNA): TGTGCCAGCAGCGCAGGGGTCCTGGGTTCACCCCTCCACTTT.

The gene calls are TRBV19 and TRBJ2-3; maybe TRBD2 (6 bases). The germline V and J ends were trimmed by 3 bases and 1 base, with 11 bases remaining between them. The CDR3 loop spans 15 amino acids. CDR1 and CDR2 (germline): LNHDA, SQIVND (reference sequence). The CDR3 DNA reads TGTGCCAGTAGTATTGGCTCTAGCGGCACAGATACGCAGTATTTT. Its translation is CASSIGSSGTDTQYF.

The rearrangement uses TRBV6-2 or TRBV6-3 and TRBJ2-2, with 7 bases fitting TRBD1. Losses at the gene ends were 6 bases for V and 1 base for J; bases not matched to a gene: 8. The CDR3 has 16 amino acids. CDR1 is MNHEY, CDR2 SVGEGT, per germline. In nucleotides, the CDR3 is TGTGCCAGCAGCCCATGGCAGGGGGAGAACACCGGGGAGCTGTTTTTT. It is translated as CASSPWQGENTGELFF.

The genes are TRBV4-1 and TRBJ2-5; 10 positions match TRBD1. J gave up 5 bases and V 2 bases, and 2 bases lay outside the gene matches. Germline V gene lookup returns CDR1 MGHRA and CDR2 YSYEKL. The CDR3 runs to 14 residues. CDR3: CASSQPGQGETQYF. The CDR3 region has the DNA TGCGCCAGCAGCCAACCGGGACAGGGGGAGACCCAGTACTTC.

This clone rates as medium-sized (0.01 to 0.1%). The V call is TRBV6-4, the J call TRBJ2-3; TRBD2 matches 11 bases. The CDR3 spans 15 residues. V shed 6 bases, J shed 0 bases, and the junction held 2 bases outside the gene matches. Germline-derived CDR1 and CDR2 are MRHNA and SNTAGT. CDR3 residues: CASSRTSGSTDTQYF. CDR3 sequence (DNA): TGTGCCAGCAGCCGGACTAGCGGGAGCACAGATACGCAGTATTTT.

The V and J genes are TRBV7-6 and TRBJ2-7; D call uncertain. CDR1 and CDR2 from the germline V gene are SGHVS and FNYEAQ. CDR3 length: 13 amino acids. Deletions cut 5 bases from V and 7 bases from J, with 15 bases between. The CDR3 DNA is TGTGCCAGCAGCCCCTACCCGAGTTGGGAGCAGTACTTC. This sequence encodes CASSPYPSWEQYF.

This clone was detected a few times. This chain connects TRBV27 to TRBJ2-7; tentatively, D is TRBD2 (5 bases). V lost 2 bases, J lost 7 bases, and 15 bases lay in between. Germline V CDR1 and CDR2: MNHEY, SMNVEV (reference sequence). This CDR3 contains 14 residues. The CDR3 region has the DNA TGTGCCAGCAGTTTAAGAGGGATCGCTCCGGAGCAGTACTTC. As protein: CASSLRGIAPEQYF.